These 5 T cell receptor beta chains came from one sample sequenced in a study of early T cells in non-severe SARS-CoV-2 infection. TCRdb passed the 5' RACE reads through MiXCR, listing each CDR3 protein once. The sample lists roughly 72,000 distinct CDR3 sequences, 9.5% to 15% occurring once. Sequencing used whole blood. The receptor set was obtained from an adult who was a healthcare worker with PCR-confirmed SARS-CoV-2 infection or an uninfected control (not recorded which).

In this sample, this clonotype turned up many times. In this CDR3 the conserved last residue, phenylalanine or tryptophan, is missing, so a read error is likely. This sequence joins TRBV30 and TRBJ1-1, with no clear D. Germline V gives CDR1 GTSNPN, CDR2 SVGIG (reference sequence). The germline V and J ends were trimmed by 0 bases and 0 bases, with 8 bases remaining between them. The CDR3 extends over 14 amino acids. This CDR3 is CAWSVWRMNTEAFV. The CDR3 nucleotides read TGTGCCTGGAGTGTATGGAGAATGAACACTGAAGCTTTCGTT.

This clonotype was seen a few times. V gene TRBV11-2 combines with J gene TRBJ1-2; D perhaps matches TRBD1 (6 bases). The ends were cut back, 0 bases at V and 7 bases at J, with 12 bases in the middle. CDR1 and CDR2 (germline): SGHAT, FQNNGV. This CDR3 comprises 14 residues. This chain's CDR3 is CASSLDDTGFGYTF. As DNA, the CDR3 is TGTGCCAGCAGCTTAGACGACACAGGGTTTGGCTACACCTTC.

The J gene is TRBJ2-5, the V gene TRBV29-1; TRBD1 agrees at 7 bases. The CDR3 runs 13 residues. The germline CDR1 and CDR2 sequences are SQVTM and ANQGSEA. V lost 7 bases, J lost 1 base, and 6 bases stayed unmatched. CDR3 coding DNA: TGCAGCGGTCGGGACAGATCCCAAGAGACCCAGTACTTC. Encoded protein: CSGRDRSQETQYF.

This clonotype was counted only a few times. CDR3 sequence: CSASTSGRAAYEQYF. CDR3 in DNA: TGCAGTGCTAGTACTAGCGGGAGGGCCGCCTACGAGCAGTACTTC. The gene calls are TRBV20-1 and TRBJ2-7; 13 positions match TRBD2. The ends lost 3 bases at V and 2 bases at J; junction bases unmatched: 4. CDR1 is DFQATT, CDR2 SNEGSKA, per germline (reference sequence). This CDR3 is 15 amino acids long.

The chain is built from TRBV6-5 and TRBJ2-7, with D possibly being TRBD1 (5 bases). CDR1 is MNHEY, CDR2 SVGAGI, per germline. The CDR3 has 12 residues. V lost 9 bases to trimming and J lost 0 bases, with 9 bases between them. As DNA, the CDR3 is TGTGCCAGTCGGACACCCTCCTACGAGCAGTACTTC. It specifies CASRTPSYEQYF.